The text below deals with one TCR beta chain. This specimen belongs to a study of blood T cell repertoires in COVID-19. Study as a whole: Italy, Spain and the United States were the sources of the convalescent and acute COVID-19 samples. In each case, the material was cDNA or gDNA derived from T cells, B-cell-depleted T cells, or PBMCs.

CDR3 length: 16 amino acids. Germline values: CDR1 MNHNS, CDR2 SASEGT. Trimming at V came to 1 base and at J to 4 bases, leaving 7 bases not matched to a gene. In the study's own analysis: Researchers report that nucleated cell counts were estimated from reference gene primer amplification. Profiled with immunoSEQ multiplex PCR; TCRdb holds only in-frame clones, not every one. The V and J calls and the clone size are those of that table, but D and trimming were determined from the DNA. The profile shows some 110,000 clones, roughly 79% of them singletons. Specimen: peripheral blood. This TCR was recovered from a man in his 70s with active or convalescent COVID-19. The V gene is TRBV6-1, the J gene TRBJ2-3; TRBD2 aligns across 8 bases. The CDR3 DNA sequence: TGTGCCAGCAGTGAAGGGTACGGGAGGGGGGCAGATACGCAGTATTTT. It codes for CASSEGYGRGADTQYF.